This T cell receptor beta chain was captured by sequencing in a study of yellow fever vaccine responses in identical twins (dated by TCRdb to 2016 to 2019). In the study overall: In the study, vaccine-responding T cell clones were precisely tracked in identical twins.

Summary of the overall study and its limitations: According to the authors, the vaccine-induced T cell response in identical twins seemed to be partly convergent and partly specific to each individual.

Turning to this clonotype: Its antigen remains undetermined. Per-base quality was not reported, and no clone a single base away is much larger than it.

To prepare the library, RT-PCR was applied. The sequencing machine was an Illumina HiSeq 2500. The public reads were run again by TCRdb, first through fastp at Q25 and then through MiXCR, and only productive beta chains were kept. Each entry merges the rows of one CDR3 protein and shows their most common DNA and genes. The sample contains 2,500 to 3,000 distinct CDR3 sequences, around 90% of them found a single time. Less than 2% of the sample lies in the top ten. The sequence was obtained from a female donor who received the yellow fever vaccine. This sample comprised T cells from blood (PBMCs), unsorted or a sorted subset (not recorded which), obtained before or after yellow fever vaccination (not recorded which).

The CDR3 sequence is CASSLVDSTDTQYF. DNA sequence: TGTGCCAGCAGCTTAGTGGACAGTACAGATACGCAGTATTTT. The sequence links TRBV11-2 to TRBJ2-3, and the D gene may be TRBD1, 6 bases matching. CDR1 and CDR2 (SGHAT, FQNNGV) derive from the germline V gene. The trim is 1 base for V and 3 bases for J, with a gap of 8 bases between the germline ends. The CDR3 has 14 amino acids, counting the end cysteine and phenylalanine. Kept here is only the CDR3 DNA, which spans 42 bases and is read in frame from base 1.